The 32 T cell receptor beta chains presented below share a single source sample, sequenced in a study of vaccination and CD4 T cells after COVID-19. The study sequenced cultured CD4+ T cell DNA using the Oncomine TCR Beta short-read assay. DNA came from CD4+ T cells after culture. TCRdb itself ran the PCR reads through MiXCR, one entry per CDR3 protein. The sample carries 8,000 to 10,000 distinct CDR3 sequences, about 35% recorded once. Treatment specified: roughly 10-day PBMC culture with coronavirus spike peptide pools or control peptides (ViraFEST assay). Samples of CD4+ T cells were obtained from the unexposed donor before the COVID-19 pandemic (2011-2018). No antigen has been identified for these receptors. Sequencing was performed on CD4+ T cells from blood, cultured in vitro. The origin of the receptors is a human donor in good health.

The table lists this clonotype with a few counts. V gene TRBV6-5 combines with J gene TRBJ1-1; no clear D. V shed 4 bases and J shed 0 bases, with 6 bases lying between them. From germline, CDR1 is MNHEY and CDR2 SVGAGI. The CDR3 sequence is 13 residues long. Here the CDR3 DNA reads TGTGCCAGCAGTTGGTATATGAACACTGAAGCTTTCTTT. This sequence encodes CASSWYMNTEAFF.

This rearrangement joins TRBV6-4 to TRBJ2-3; the D gene is possibly TRBD2 (5 bases). The CDR3 runs 14 residues. Trimming stripped 0 bases from V and 4 bases from J, with 8 bases between. CDR1 is MRHNA and CDR2 is SNTAGT in the germline V gene. The CDR3 is CASSDSEGSDTQYF. In DNA, the CDR3 is TGTGCCAGCAGTGACTCAGAGGGCTCAGATACGCAGTATTTT.

The gene calls are TRBV9 and TRBJ2-1, with D tentatively TRBD2 (5 bases). CDR3 size: 14 residues. Trimming took off 4 bases at V and 0 bases at J, with 8 bases between the two ends. From germline, CDR1 is SGDLS and CDR2 YYNGEE. CDR3 region: CASSPGSSYNEQFF. CDR3 DNA sequence: TGTGCCAGCAGCCCGGGAAGCTCCTACAATGAGCAGTTCTTC.

The CDR3 DNA sequence: TGCAGTGCTAGAGAGGCAGCGGGAGTGACAGGGGCCAACGTCCTGACTTTC. It encodes CSAREAAGVTGANVLTF. The chain couples TRBV20-1 to TRBJ2-6, with 8 bases that match TRBD2. Germline V gene sequence: CDR1 DFQATT, CDR2 SNEGSKA (reference sequence). This CDR3 is built from 17 residues. V was pared by 0 bases and J by 4 bases, with 8 bases of the junction left unmatched.

The chain is built from TRBV30 and TRBJ2-1; perhaps TRBD1 as D (5 bases). In germline, CDR1 is GTSNPN, CDR2 SVGIG (reference sequence). The CDR3 extends over 11 amino acids. Trimming left V 2 bases short and J 10 bases short, with 9 bases between. The CDR3 reads CAWSSGREQFF. The CDR3 DNA sequence: TGTGCCTGGAGTTCAGGGCGCGAGCAGTTCTTC. The whole variable domain, remainder taken from reference TRBV30 and TRBJ2-1, is SQTIHQWPATLVQPVGSPLSLECTVEGTSNPNLYWYRQAAGRGLQLLFYSVGIGQISSEVPQNLSASRPQDRQFILSSKKLLLSDSGFYLCAWSSGREQFFGPGTRLTVL.

This chain joins TRBV19 and TRBJ2-1; 7 positions agree with TRBD2. Germline trimming cut 6 bases from V and 4 bases from J; bases unmatched to any gene: 9. The CDR3 is 15 amino acids. In germline, CDR1 is LNHDA, CDR2 SQIVND (reference sequence). The CDR3 DNA sequence: TGTGCCAGTAGCCTTGGCGGGAGAGGTTACAATGAGCAGTTCTTC. Its protein is CASSLGGRGYNEQFF.

The J gene is TRBJ1-1, the V gene TRBV20-1; TRBD1 is a possible D gene (6 bases). Germline CDR1 and CDR2: DFQATT and SNEGSKA (reference sequence). The CDR3 is 14 amino acids. V lost 6 bases to trimming and J lost 1 base, with 15 bases between them. This CDR3 is CSASGQRTNTEAFF. DNA of the CDR3: TGCAGTGCGAGTGGACAGAGAACGAACACTGAAGCTTTCTTT.

This sequence joins TRBV29-1 and TRBJ1-2; 7 positions match TRBD1. The CDR3 extends over 14 amino acids. The V gene end was trimmed by 4 bases and the J gene end by 4 bases; junction bases not matched to a gene: 9. From germline, CDR1 is SQVTM and CDR2 ANQGSEA. CDR3 residues: CSVGLRGQGYGYTF. CDR3 DNA sequence: TGCAGCGTTGGGTTAAGGGGGCAGGGCTATGGCTACACCTTC.

This clonotype was seen a few times. The V gene is TRBV5-4, the J gene TRBJ2-3; D possibly matches TRBD1 or TRBD2 (5 bases each). The V and J ends lost 0 bases and 2 bases respectively, with 16 bases between them. Germline V lookup: CDR1 SGHNT, CDR2 YYREEE (reference sequence). The CDR3 runs to 17 residues. The DNA of the CDR3 is TGTGCCAGCAGCTTGGAAGTATTGGGGGTCTCCACAGATACGCAGTATTTT. Protein sequence: CASSLEVLGVSTDTQYF.

V is TRBV6-2 or TRBV6-3 and J is TRBJ1-5; D unresolved. CDR1 is MNHEY and CDR2 is SVGEGT in the germline V gene. The CDR3 has 14 amino acids. V was pared by 7 bases and J by 5 bases, with 15 bases between. The chain's CDR3 is CASTDAAEYQPQHF. DNA of the CDR3: TGTGCCAGCACCGACGCGGCGGAATATCAGCCCCAGCATTTT.

The gene calls are TRBV7-2 and TRBJ2-7; weak D call: TRBD1 (6 bases). CDR1 SGHTA and CDR2 FQGNSA come from the germline V gene. V lost 2 bases to trimming and J lost 3 bases, with 14 bases between them. The CDR3 totals 15 residues. In DNA form, the CDR3 reads TGTGCCAGCAGCTTACAGGGGCGATACCTCTACGAGCAGTACTTC. It encodes CASSLQGRYLYEQYF.

A few counts support this clonotype. V usage is TRBV6-5 and J usage is TRBJ2-3, with D possibly being TRBD2 (6 bases). Germline loops: CDR1 MNHEY, CDR2 SVGAGI. The CDR3 totals 12 residues. V lost 4 bases, J lost 6 bases, and 8 bases lay in between. The CDR3 protein is CASSFGRDTQYF. CDR3 sequence (DNA): TGTGCCAGCAGTTTTGGGAGGGATACGCAGTATTTT.

The J gene is TRBJ2-1, the V gene TRBV6-1; D not resolved. The V gene lost 8 bases and the J gene lost 4 bases, with 9 bases spanning the gap. Germline V lookup: CDR1 MNHNS, CDR2 SASEGT. This CDR3 spans 12 amino acids. The CDR3 here is CASGVGYNEQFF. For the CDR3, the DNA is TGTGCCAGCGGGGTGGGATACAATGAGCAGTTCTTC.

The sample holds a few counts of this clonotype. The gene calls are TRBV20-1 and TRBJ2-5, with 7 bases matching TRBD1. J gave up 5 bases and V 6 bases, and 9 bases lay outside the gene matches. From germline, CDR1 is DFQATT and CDR2 SNEGSKA (reference sequence). The CDR3 consists of 13 residues. CDR3 in amino acids: CSAKAQGVETQYF. Written as DNA, the CDR3 is TGCAGTGCCAAAGCCCAGGGGGTCGAGACCCAGTACTTC.

This rearrangement joins TRBV11-3 to TRBJ2-1; the D call may be TRBD1 or TRBD2 (5 bases each). Per the germline V gene, CDR1 is SGHNT and CDR2 is YENEEA. V gave up 0 bases and J gave up 0 bases, with 15 bases separating them. CDR3 length: 18 residues. The CDR3 here is CASSLDGSVGTSYNEQFF. The DNA of the CDR3 is TGTGCCAGCAGCTTAGATGGGAGTGTGGGGACCTCCTACAATGAGCAGTTCTTC.

This clonotype has just a few counts. The CDR3 sequence is CASSKPGWPPGANVLTF. Written as DNA, the CDR3 is TGTGCCAGCAGTAAGCCAGGGTGGCCCCCTGGGGCCAACGTCCTGACTTTC. The chain carries TRBV21-1 and TRBJ2-6; the D call of TRBD1 is as the table states it, not checked on the DNA. TRBV21-1 is listed as a pseudogene. This CDR3 contains 17 residues.

The chain combines TRBV7-9 with TRBJ2-2; no reliable D call. Between the trimmed V and J ends, which lost 5 bases and 4 bases, there was a span of 2 bases. This CDR3 is built from 11 residues. The germline V gene encodes CDR1 SEHNR and CDR2 FQNEAQ (reference sequence). The CDR3 nucleotides read TGTGCCAGCAGCCGCACCGGGGAGCTGTTTTTT. This sequence encodes CASSRTGELFF. Full variable domain (missing parts from reference TRBV7-9 and TRBJ2-2): DTGVSQNPRHKITKRGQNVTFRCDPISEHNRLYWYRQTLGQGPEFLTYFQNEAQLEKSRLLSDRFSAERPKGSFSTLEIQRTEQGDSAMYLCASSRTGELFFGEGSRLTVL.

The chain carries TRBV7-3 and TRBJ2-3; weak D call: TRBD2 (6 bases). This CDR3 region has 14 residues. The V end was cut by 5 bases, the J end by 1 base, with 10 bases between. Germline V lookup: CDR1 SGHTA, CDR2 FQGTGA. In DNA form, the CDR3 reads TGTGCCAGCAGCCCTAGCGAGGGCACAGATACGCAGTATTTT. It translates to CASSPSEGTDTQYF. The variable domain in full, completed from reference TRBV7-3 and TRBJ2-3, reads GAGVSQTPSNKVTEKGKYVELRCDPISGHTALYWYRQSLGQGPEFLIYFQGTGAADDSGLPNDRFFAVRPEGSVSTLKIQRTERGDSAVYLCASSPSEGTDTQYFGPGTRLTVL.

The sample holds a few counts of this clonotype. The rearrangement uses TRBV15 and TRBJ2-5; a possible D gene is TRBD1 (7 bases). CDR3 size: 14 residues. Germline V gene lookup returns CDR1 LNHNV and CDR2 YYDKDF (reference sequence). Deletions cut 5 bases from V and 4 bases from J, with 14 bases between. The CDR3 reads CATSQGGLGETQYF. The DNA of the CDR3 is TGTGCCACCAGCCAGGGGGGTCTGGGAGAGACCCAGTACTTC.

This clonotype was seen only a few times. The CDR3 reads CASSSRGRDQPQHF. CDR3 DNA: TGTGCCAGCAGTTCCAGGGGGCGGGATCAGCCCCAGCATTTT. The rearrangement joins TRBV2 to TRBJ1-5; 8 bases map to TRBD1. Germline V gene lookup returns CDR1 SNHLY and CDR2 FYNNEI. The CDR3 has 14 residues. V trimming: 5 bases; J trimming: 5 bases; junction bases outside the gene matches: 5.

This clonotype rates as medium-sized. The chain has TRBV20-1 and TRBJ1-5; D might be TRBD1 (5 bases). Trimming cost V 5 bases and J 6 bases, with 11 bases left between them. The CDR3 loop spans 12 amino acids. Germline CDR1 and CDR2: DFQATT and SNEGSKA (reference sequence). The CDR3 DNA sequence: TGCAGTGCTCAGTCGGGGGTTCAGCCCCAGCATTTT. Encoded protein: CSAQSGVQPQHF.

This clonotype is labeled as medium-sized. The chain combines TRBV15 with TRBJ1-5; maybe TRBD1 (5 bases). Germline values: CDR1 LNHNV, CDR2 YYDKDF (reference sequence). Trimming took off 5 bases at V and 0 bases at J, with 11 bases between the two ends. The CDR3 has 15 residues. CDR3 in amino acids: CATSPDRDSNQPQHF. Written as DNA, the CDR3 is TGTGCCACCAGCCCTGACAGAGATAGCAATCAGCCCCAGCATTTT.

The chain is built from TRBV28 and TRBJ1-1, with 9 positions matching TRBD1. CDR1 is MDHEN and CDR2 is SYDVKM in the germline V gene. This CDR3 contains 13 residues. The V segment lost 11 bases and the J segment 5 bases; nucleotides outside the gene matches: 9. In nucleotides, the CDR3 is TGTGCCTACAAGACAGGGGGGAATACTGAAGCTTTCTTT. Translated: CAYKTGGNTEAFF.

This chain uses TRBV20-1 with TRBJ2-3; 10 nucleotides match TRBD1. V lost 0 bases, J lost 0 bases, and 3 bases stayed unmatched. The CDR3 loop spans 16 amino acids. Germline-derived CDR1 and CDR2 are DFQATT and SNEGSKA (reference sequence). The CDR3 reads CSARDPGQGSTDTQYF. CDR3 bases: TGCAGTGCTAGAGACCCGGGACAGGGGAGCACAGATACGCAGTATTTT.

This sequence joins TRBV7-9 and TRBJ2-4; TRBD2 might be the D (6 bases). The CDR3 has 13 residues. Germline assignment: CDR1 SEHNR and CDR2 FQNEAQ (reference sequence). V dropped 5 bases and J dropped 9 bases, with 14 bases sitting between them. The CDR3 DNA reads as TGTGCCAGCAGCCCCGCGGGATTGGCCATTCAGTACTTC. This sequence encodes CASSPAGLAIQYF.

This clonotype was detected only a few times. The rearrangement uses TRBV19 and TRBJ1-5, with unresolved D. CDR3 size: 13 residues. Germline V gene lookup returns CDR1 LNHDA and CDR2 SQIVND (reference sequence). V lost 5 bases to trimming and J lost 7 bases, with 12 bases between them. The CDR3 sequence: CASSDKVGQPQHF. CDR3 nucleotide sequence: TGTGCCAGTAGTGACAAGGTGGGGCAGCCCCAGCATTTT. Complete variable domain (other parts from reference TRBV19 and TRBJ1-5): DGGITQSPKYLFRKEGQNVTLSCEQNLNHDAMYWYRQDPGQGLRLIYYSQIVNDFQKGDIAEGYSVSREKKESFPLTVTSAQKNPTAFYLCASSDKVGQPQHFGDGTRLSIL.

The chain is built from TRBV20-1 and TRBJ2-5, with unresolved D. Looked up from germline, CDR1 is DFQATT and CDR2 is SNEGSKA (reference sequence). The CDR3 loop spans 14 amino acids. Trimming pared 1 base from V and 2 bases from J, leaving 11 bases between. The CDR3 nucleotides read TGCAGTGCTAGAGTGCCGACCAAGCAAGAGACCCAGTACTTC. Protein: CSARVPTKQETQYF.

The V call is TRBV6-1, the J call TRBJ1-1; 9 bases agree with TRBD1. V was clipped by 3 bases and J by 2 bases; unmatched bases: 1. CDR3 length equals 14 residues. Germline CDR1 and CDR2: MNHNS and SASEGT. CDR3 loop: CASSDTGGNTEAFF. As DNA, the CDR3 is TGTGCCAGCAGTGACACAGGGGGCAACACTGAAGCTTTCTTT.

The rearrangement uses TRBV24-1 and TRBJ2-3, with D unresolved. Germline lookup yields CDR1 KGHDR and CDR2 SFDVKD. The CDR3 is made up of 11 amino acids. V was cut by 9 bases and J by 0 bases, with 3 bases left in between. This CDR3 reads CATGSTDTQYF. The CDR3, as DNA: TGTGCCACCGGTAGCACAGATACGCAGTATTTT.

This clonotype was observed a few times. The chain uses TRBV28 and TRBJ2-3; D could derive from TRBD1 or TRBD2 (5 bases each). Deletions cut 3 bases from V and 8 bases from J, with 18 bases between. Germline V lookup: CDR1 MDHEN, CDR2 SYDVKM. There are 15 residues in the CDR3. Here the CDR3 DNA reads TGTGCCAGCAGTTTGCTCACGGGGCCCGGTGGTACGCAGTATTTT. Translation: CASSLLTGPGGTQYF.

This clonotype was detected only a few times. The rearrangement joins TRBV20-1 to TRBJ1-1, with D possibly being TRBD1 (5 bases). CDR3 size: 14 residues. From germline, CDR1 is DFQATT and CDR2 SNEGSKA (reference sequence). V was cut by 3 bases and J by 7 bases, with 18 bases left in between. The CDR3 nucleotides are TGCAGTGCTAGCGAGGGCAGGGAATCCAGTGAAGCTTTCTTT. Protein sequence: CSASEGRESSEAFF.

The J gene is TRBJ2-1, the V gene TRBV10-3; D remains unclear. This CDR3 is built from 11 residues. The germline gives CDR1 ENHRY, CDR2 SYGVKD. Trimming took off 0 bases at V and 8 bases at J, with 2 bases between the two ends. CDR3 nucleotides: TGTGCCATCAGTGAGTCCGATGAGCAGTTCTTC. This sequence encodes CAISESDEQFF.